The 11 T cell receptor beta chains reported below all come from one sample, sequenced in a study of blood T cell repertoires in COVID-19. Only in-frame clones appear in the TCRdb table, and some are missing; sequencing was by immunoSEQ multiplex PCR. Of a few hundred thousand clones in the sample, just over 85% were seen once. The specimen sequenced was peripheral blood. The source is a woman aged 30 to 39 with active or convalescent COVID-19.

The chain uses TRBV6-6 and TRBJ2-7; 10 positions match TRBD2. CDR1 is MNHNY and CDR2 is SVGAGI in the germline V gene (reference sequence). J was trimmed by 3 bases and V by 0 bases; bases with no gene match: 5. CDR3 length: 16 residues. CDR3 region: CASSYSSSGGGYEQYF. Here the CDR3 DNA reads TGTGCCAGCAGTTACTCCTCTAGCGGGGGTGGCTACGAGCAGTACTTC.

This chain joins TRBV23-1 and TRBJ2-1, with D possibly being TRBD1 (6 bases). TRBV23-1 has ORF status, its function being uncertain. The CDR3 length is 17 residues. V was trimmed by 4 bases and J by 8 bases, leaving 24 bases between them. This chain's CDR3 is CASSRQPGHPKKDEQFF. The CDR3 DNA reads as TGCGCCAGCAGTCGCCAGCCGGGACACCCAAAAAAGGATGAGCAGTTCTTC.

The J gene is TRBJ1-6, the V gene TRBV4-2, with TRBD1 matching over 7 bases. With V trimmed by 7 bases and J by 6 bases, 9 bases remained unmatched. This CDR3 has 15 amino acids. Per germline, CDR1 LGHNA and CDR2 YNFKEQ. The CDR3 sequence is CASTPNRGTNSPLHF. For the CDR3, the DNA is TGTGCCAGCACCCCGAACAGGGGCACTAATTCACCCCTCCACTTT.

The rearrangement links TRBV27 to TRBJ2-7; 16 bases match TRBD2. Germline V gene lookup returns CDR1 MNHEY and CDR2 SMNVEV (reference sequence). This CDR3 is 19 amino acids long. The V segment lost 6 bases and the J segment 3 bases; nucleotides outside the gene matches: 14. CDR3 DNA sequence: TGTGCCAGCAGCCGCTTACCCCCGGGACTAGCGGGGGGGAACTACGAGCAGTACTTC. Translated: CASSRLPPGLAGGNYEQYF.

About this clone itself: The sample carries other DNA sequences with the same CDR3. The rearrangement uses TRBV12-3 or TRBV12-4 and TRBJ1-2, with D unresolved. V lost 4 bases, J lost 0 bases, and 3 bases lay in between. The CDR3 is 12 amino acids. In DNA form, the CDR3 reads TGTGCCAGCAGTTCGTCTAACTATGGCTACACCTTC. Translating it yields CASSSSNYGYTF.

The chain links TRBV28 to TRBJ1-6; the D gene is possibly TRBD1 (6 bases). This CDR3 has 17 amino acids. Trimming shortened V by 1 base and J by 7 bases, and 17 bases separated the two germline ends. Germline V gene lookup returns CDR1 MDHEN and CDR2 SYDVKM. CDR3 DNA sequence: TGTGCCAGCAGTTTATTGGCACGGACAGTTCCCAATTCACCCCTCCACTTT. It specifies CASSLLARTVPNSPLHF.

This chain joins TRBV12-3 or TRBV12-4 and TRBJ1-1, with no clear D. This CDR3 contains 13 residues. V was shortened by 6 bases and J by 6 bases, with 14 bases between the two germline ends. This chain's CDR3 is CASRGGRGPEAFF. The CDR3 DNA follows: TGTGCCAGCAGAGGAGGCCGAGGGCCTGAAGCTTTCTTT.

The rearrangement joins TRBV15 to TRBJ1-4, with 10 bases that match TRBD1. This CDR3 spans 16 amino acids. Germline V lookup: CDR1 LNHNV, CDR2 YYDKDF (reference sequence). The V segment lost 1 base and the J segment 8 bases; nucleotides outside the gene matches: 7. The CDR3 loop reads CATSRGSDRGREKLFF. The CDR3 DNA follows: TGTGCCACCAGCAGAGGTTCCGACAGGGGGCGGGAAAAACTGTTTTTT.

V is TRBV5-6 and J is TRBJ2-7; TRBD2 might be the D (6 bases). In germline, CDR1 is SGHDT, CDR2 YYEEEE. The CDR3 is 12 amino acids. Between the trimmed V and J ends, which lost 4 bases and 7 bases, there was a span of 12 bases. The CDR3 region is CASSHPEGEQYF. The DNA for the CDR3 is TGTGCCAGCAGCCATCCGGAGGGAGAGCAGTACTTC.

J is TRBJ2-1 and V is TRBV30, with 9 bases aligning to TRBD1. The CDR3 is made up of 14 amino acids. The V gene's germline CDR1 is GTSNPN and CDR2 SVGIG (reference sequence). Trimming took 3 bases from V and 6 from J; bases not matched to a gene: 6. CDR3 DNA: TGTGCCTGGAGGTGGGACAGGGCCCCCAATGAGCAGTTCTTC. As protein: CAWRWDRAPNEQFF.

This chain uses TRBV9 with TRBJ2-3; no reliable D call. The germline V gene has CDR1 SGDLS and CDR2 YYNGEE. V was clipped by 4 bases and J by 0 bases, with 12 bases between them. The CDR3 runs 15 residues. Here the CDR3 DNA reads TGTGCCAGCAGCTACGTGGGCGTTAGCACAGATACGCAGTATTTT. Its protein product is CASSYVGVSTDTQYF.